These 11 T cell receptor beta chains originate from one sample sequenced in a study of OX40 agonist ivuxolimab in advanced cancers. Clones were sequenced by immunoSEQ multiplex PCR, and TCRdb holds only the in-frame ones, with some missing. The sample shows about 33,000 clones, roughly 80% of them seen only once. The sequences come from CD4+ or CD8+ T cells sorted from blood, collected in a trial of the OX40 agonist ivuxolimab. Receptors originate from an adult with an advanced solid tumor such as melanoma, head and neck, liver or kidney cancer.

The V and J genes are TRBV2 and TRBJ1-4; D is possibly TRBD1 (5 bases). Germline loops: CDR1 SNHLY, CDR2 FYNNEI. CDR3 length equals 19 residues. Trimming took off 8 bases at V and 0 bases at J, with 25 bases between the two ends. CDR3 in DNA: TGTGCCAGCCGGGTGTCGGGGGATCCTTCTATTGCAACTAATGAAAAACTGTTTTTT. It specifies CASRVSGDPSIATNEKLFF.

This clone appeared a single time. The chain has TRBV4-1 and TRBJ2-7; the match to TRBD1 covers 9 bases. The CDR3 spans 14 residues. The V gene's germline CDR1 is MGHRA and CDR2 YSYEKL. V lost 5 bases and J lost 3; bases outside the gene matches: 5. DNA of the CDR3: TGCGCCAGCAGCTCTCGGACAGGGGACTACGAGCAGTACTTC. This codes for CASSSRTGDYEQYF.

The V gene is TRBV19, the J gene TRBJ2-1, with unresolved D. V gave up 6 bases and J gave up 0 bases, with 9 bases separating them. The V gene's germline CDR1 is LNHDA and CDR2 SQIVND (reference sequence). The CDR3 is 14 residues long. CDR3 bases: TGTGCCAGTAGGCTGATGAGCTCCTACAATGAGCAGTTCTTC. The encoded protein is CASRLMSSYNEQFF.

V gene TRBV5-4 combines with J gene TRBJ2-1; no firm D call. The CDR3 is 13 residues long. Germline-derived CDR1 and CDR2 are SGHNT and YYREEE (reference sequence). V lost 6 bases and J lost 8, with 15 bases in between. CDR3: CASNIYIEDEQFF. The CDR3, as DNA: TGTGCCAGCAATATTTATATTGAGGATGAGCAGTTCTTC.

The chain uses TRBV7-9 and TRBJ2-7, with a weak D call TRBD1 (5 bases). The germline V gene has CDR1 SEHNR and CDR2 FQNEAQ (reference sequence). The CDR3 covers 12 residues. Trimming took 1 base from V and 7 from J, leaving 8 bases between them. CDR3 sequence (DNA): TGTGCCAGCAGCTTAGTAGGGGATGAGCAGTACTTC. Residues: CASSLVGDEQYF.

The chain recombines TRBV28 with TRBJ2-3; 7 bases agree with TRBD2. Germline V gene sequence: CDR1 MDHEN, CDR2 SYDVKM. This CDR3 comprises 15 residues. Trimming cost V 5 bases and J 2 bases; bases outside gene matches: 7. The CDR3 DNA follows: TGTGCCAGCAGTCCCCGGGAGGAGCTCACAGATACGCAGTATTTT. It codes for CASSPREELTDTQYF.

This rearrangement joins TRBV6-5 to TRBJ1-1; TRBD1 matches 11 bases. This CDR3 is built from 15 residues. Germline-derived CDR1 and CDR2 are MNHEY and SVGAGI. Trimming cost V 5 bases and J 4 bases; bases outside gene matches: 6. CDR3 in amino acids: CASSTRGQGGTEAFF. The CDR3 nucleotides are TGTGCCAGCAGTACCCGGGGACAGGGGGGCACTGAAGCTTTCTTT.

The chain couples TRBV19 to TRBJ2-3, with 8 bases matching TRBD1. Germline V lookup: CDR1 LNHDA, CDR2 SQIVND (reference sequence). After removal of 3 bases from V and 4 bases from J, the junction contained 6 bases not matched to a gene. The CDR3 is 15 residues long. CDR3 in DNA: TGTGCCAGTAGTATTGGGGCAGGGGGCGCAGATACGCAGTATTTT. It translates to CASSIGAGGADTQYF. The entire variable domain, with the rest obtained from reference TRBV19 and TRBJ2-3, is as follows: DGGITQSPKYLFRKEGQNVTLSCEQNLNHDAMYWYRQDPGQGLRLIYYSQIVNDFQKGDIAEGYSVSREKKESFPLTVTSAQKNPTAFYLCASSIGAGGADTQYFGPGTRLTVL.

The rearrangement joins TRBV5-1 to TRBJ2-1; the match to TRBD1 covers 7 bases. The germline V gene has CDR1 SGHRS and CDR2 YFSETQ. The CDR3 runs to 15 residues. V gave up 4 bases and J gave up 4 bases; unmatched junction bases: 8. The CDR3 sequence is CASSATGVAYNEQFF. CDR3 DNA sequence: TGCGCCAGCAGCGCCACAGGGGTAGCGTACAATGAGCAGTTCTTC.

The chain joins TRBV6-5 to TRBJ2-5, with unresolved D. This CDR3 region has 14 residues. V lost 9 bases, J lost 4 bases, and 18 bases lay in between. Germline V gives CDR1 MNHEY, CDR2 SVGAGI. CDR3 DNA: TGTGCCAGTCGCCAAGGATCTTCAGCAGAGACCCAGTACTTC. This codes for CASRQGSSAETQYF.

The CDR3 is CASSPYLNTEAFF. The CDR3 DNA reads as TGTGCCAGCAGCCCGTACTTGAACACTGAAGCTTTCTTT. The rearrangement joins TRBV9 to TRBJ1-1; D unresolved. CDR3 length: 13 residues. Between the trimmed V and J ends, which lost 4 bases and 0 bases, there was a span of 7 bases. Germline-derived CDR1 and CDR2 are SGDLS and YYNGEE.